This TCR beta chain emerged from a study of regulatory T cells in long-lasting Graves disease. This clonotype was detected only once. Germline V lookup: CDR1 MGHRA, CDR2 YSYEKL. The CDR3 loop spans 14 amino acids. V was shortened by 4 bases and J by 4 bases, with 13 bases between the two germline ends. Time point denoted: persistent/refractory GD, antithyroid drugs over 5 years with positive TRAb. Isolated PBMC RNA provided the starting material for the TCR library. Combining iRepertoire HTBI primers with Arm-PCR of CDR3 regions, the authors built TCR beta libraries. TCRdb itself ran the multiplex PCR reads through MiXCR, one entry per CDR3 protein. The sample has hundreds of thousands of distinct CDR3 sequences, less than 25% seen once.

This TCR came from a female donor with Graves disease. The sequenced sample was peripheral blood mononuclear cells (PBMCs), obtained when the disease was refractory, from a patient treated with antithyroid drugs. The V gene is TRBV4-1, the J gene TRBJ2-5, with a tentative D call TRBD1 (6 bases). For the CDR3, the DNA is TGCGCCAGCAGCCCCGAAACAGGGCGAGAGACCCAGTACTTC. Residues: CASSPETGRETQYF.